The count of the clone carrying this T cell receptor beta chain is one. Its antigen is not known. These data originate in a study of CD8 T cells in Susac syndrome. Study-wide results and caveats: The CD4+ T cell repertoires of Susac syndrome were found to show no clonal expansion.

RNA amounts of about 0.5 to 1 ug underwent reverse transcription with random hexamers. Amplification of TCR beta CDR3 was carried out by immunoSEQ multiplex PCR, which covered 54 Vbeta and 13 Jbeta segments. One entry per CDR3 protein, called by TCRdb with MiXCR from the immunoSEQ multiplex PCR reads. The table includes 150,000 to 190,000 distinct CDR3 sequences, roughly 96% detected once. V shed 8 bases and J 3 bases; nucleotides not matched to a gene: 10. Germline CDR1 SGHTA, CDR2 FQGNSA. CDR3 length: 14 amino acids. This TCR was sampled from a human donor with Susac syndrome. The chain is built from TRBV7-2 and TRBJ2-7; 7 positions agree with TRBD2. The sequenced sample consisted of CD4+ T cells from PBMCs. The CDR3: CASGAGVSYYEQYF. CDR3 coding DNA: TGTGCCAGCGGCGCGGGGGTCTCCTACTACGAGCAGTACTTC.